This T cell receptor beta chain derives from a study of T cell repertoires in cytomegalovirus infection. For the study at large: Shared public TCR beta signatures pointed to both CMV infection and a matching HLA type.

In its sample, this clonotype was seen a few times. What it binds is not known. This CDR3 region has 16 residues. V shed 3 bases and J shed 2 bases, with 15 bases lying between them. Germline-derived CDR1 and CDR2 are MDHEN and SYDVKM. TCRdb called the reads again in MiXCR, with one record for every CDR3 protein. The sample comprises around 440,000 distinct CDR3 sequences, about 11% of which are singletons, and roughly 10% rests with the top ten. Points from the study as a whole: The cumulative frequency of public TCR beta families identified carriers of CMV plus the relevant HLA. What dominated the ex vivo response were HLA-C-restricted CMV-specific TCR beta clonotypes.

This TCR was recovered from a human donor in good health (CMV status not recorded). Some clones in this sample may be carry-over from other donors' samples. This rearrangement joins TRBV28 to TRBJ2-3; D not resolved. Sequencing input: PBMCs. The DNA for the CDR3 is TGTGCCAGCAGTTTTGAGGCCCGATCATACACAGATACGCAGTATTTT. Translated: CASSFEARSYTDTQYF.